The clone carrying this T cell receptor beta chain was detected once. Its antigen is unknown. This CDR3 contains 18 residues. The V and J ends lost 2 bases and 1 base, in that order; junction bases with no gene match: 11. CDR1 and CDR2 from the germline V gene are MDHEN and SYDVKM. The assay was immunoSEQ multiplex PCR, and TCRdb's table has in-frame clones only and misses some. The sample yields tens of thousands of clones, around 74% seen once. This sample stems from a study of PD-1 blockade in classical Hodgkin lymphoma. Overall study: Patients got intravenous nivolumab 3 mg/kg every 2 weeks. Study-level points and caveats: What drove the repertoire differences, possibly disease activity or prior therapy, has not been defined. CD4+ TCR diversity rose significantly by C4D1, and CD8+ TCR diversity did not.

Regarding time point: cycle 4 day 1 (C4D1), after 5 to 7 weeks of nivolumab. Relapse after autologous stem cell transplantation occurred in every patient, and brentuximab vedotin exposure varied. Source: peripheral blood mononuclear cells (PBMCs), taken before the fourth cycle of nivolumab. The genes are TRBV28 and TRBJ2-4; 7 nucleotides align to TRBD1. The receptor comes from a human donor with classical Hodgkin lymphoma. The CDR3 loop is CASSLKSGTVQAKNIQYF. CDR3 bases: TGTGCCAGCAGTTTAAAGTCCGGGACAGTTCAGGCCAAAAACATTCAGTACTTC.